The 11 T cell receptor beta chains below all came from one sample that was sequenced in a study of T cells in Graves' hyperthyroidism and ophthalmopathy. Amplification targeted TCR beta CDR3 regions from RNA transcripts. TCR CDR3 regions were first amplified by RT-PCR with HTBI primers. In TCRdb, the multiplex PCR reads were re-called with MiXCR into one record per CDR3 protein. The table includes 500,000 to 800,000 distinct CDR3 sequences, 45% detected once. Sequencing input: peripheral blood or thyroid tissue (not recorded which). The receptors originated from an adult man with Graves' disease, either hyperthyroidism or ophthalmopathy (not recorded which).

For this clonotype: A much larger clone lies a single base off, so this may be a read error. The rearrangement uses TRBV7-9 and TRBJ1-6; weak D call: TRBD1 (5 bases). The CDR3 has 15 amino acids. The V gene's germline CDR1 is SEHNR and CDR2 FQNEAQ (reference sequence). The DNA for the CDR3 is TGTGCCAGCAGCTTTGGGGGAGAGTATAATTCATCCCTCCACTTT. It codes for CASSFGGEYNSSLHF. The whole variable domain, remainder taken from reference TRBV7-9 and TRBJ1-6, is DTGVSQNPRHKITKRGQNVTFRCDPISEHNRLYWYRQTLGQGPEFLTYFQNEAQLEKSRLLSDRFSAERPKGSFSTLEIQRTEQGDSAMYLCASSFGGEYNSSLHFGNGTRLTVT.

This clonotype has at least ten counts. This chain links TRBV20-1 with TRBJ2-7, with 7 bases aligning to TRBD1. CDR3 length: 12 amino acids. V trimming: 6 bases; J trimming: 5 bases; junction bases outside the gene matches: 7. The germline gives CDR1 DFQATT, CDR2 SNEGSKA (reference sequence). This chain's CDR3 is CSARGYGDEQYF. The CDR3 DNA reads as TGCAGTGCCAGGGGGTATGGTGACGAGCAGTACTTC.

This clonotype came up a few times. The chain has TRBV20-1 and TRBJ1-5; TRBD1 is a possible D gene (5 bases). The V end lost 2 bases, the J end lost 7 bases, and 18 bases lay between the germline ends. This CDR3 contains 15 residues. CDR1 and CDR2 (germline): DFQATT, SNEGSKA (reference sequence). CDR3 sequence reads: CSARLPGPREQPQHF. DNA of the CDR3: TGCAGTGCTAGACTACCGGGACCAAGGGAGCAGCCCCAGCATTTT.

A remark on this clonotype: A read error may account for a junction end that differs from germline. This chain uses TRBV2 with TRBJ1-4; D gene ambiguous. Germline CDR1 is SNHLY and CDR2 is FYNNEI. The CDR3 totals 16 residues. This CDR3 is CAISQLWAAPKEKLFF. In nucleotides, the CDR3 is TGTGCCATCAGTCAACTGTGGGCGGCCCCCAAGGAAAAACTGTTTTTT.

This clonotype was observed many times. DNA of the CDR3: TGCGCCAGCAGCCAGGACGAGGGTCAGCCCCAGCATTTT. Translating it yields CASSQDEGQPQHF. This chain uses TRBV4-1 with TRBJ1-5, with D uncertain. This CDR3 is 13 amino acids long. Germline lookup yields CDR1 MGHRA and CDR2 YSYEKL. Trimming removed 3 bases from V and 6 bases from J, with 9 bases in between.

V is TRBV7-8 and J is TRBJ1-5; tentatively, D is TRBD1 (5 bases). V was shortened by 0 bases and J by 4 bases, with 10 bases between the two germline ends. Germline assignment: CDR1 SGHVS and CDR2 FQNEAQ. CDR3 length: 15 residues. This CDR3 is CASSLAGAENQPQHF. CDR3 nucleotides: TGTGCCAGCAGCTTAGCAGGGGCCGAGAATCAGCCCCAGCATTTT.

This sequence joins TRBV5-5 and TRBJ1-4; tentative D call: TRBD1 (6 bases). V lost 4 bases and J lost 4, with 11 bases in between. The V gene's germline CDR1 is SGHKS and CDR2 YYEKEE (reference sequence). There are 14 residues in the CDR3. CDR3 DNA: TGTGCCAGCAGCGTTGACAGGAGTAATGAAAAACTGTTTTTT. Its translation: CASSVDRSNEKLFF.

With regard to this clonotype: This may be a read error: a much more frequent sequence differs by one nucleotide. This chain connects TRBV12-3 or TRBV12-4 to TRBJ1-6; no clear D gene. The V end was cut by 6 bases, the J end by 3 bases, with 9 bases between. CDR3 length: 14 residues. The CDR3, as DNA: TGTGCCAGCAGCCGCGACGGCTATAATTCACCCCTCCACTTT. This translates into CASSRDGYNSPLHF.

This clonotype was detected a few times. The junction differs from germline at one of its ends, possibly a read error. In nucleotides, the CDR3 is TGCGCCAGCAGCCAAGAATGGGGTTCAGGAAACACCATATATTTT. Amino acid sequence: CASSQEWGSGNTIYF. V is TRBV7-9 and J is TRBJ1-3; unclear D gene. CDR1 and CDR2 (germline): SEHNR, FQNEAQ (reference sequence). The CDR3 covers 15 residues. The entire variable domain, with the rest obtained from reference TRBV7-9 and TRBJ1-3, is as follows: DTGVSQNPRHKITKRGQNVTFRCDPISEHNRLYWYRQTLGQGPEFLTYFQNEAQLEKSRLLSDRFSAERPKGSFSTLEIQRTEQGDSAMYLCASSQEWGSGNTIYFGEGSWLTVV.

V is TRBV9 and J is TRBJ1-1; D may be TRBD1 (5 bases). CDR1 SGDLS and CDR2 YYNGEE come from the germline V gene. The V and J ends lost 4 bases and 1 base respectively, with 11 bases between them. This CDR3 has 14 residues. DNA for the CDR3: TGTGCCAGCAGCCGAGACCAGGGGAACACTGAAGCTTTCTTT. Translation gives CASSRDQGNTEAFF.

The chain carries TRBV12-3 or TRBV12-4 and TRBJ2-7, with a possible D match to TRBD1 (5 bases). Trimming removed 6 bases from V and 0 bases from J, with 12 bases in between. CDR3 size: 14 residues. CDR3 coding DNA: TGTGCCAGCAGGGGCGGACACCTCTCCTACGAGCAGTACTTC. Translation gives CASRGGHLSYEQYF.